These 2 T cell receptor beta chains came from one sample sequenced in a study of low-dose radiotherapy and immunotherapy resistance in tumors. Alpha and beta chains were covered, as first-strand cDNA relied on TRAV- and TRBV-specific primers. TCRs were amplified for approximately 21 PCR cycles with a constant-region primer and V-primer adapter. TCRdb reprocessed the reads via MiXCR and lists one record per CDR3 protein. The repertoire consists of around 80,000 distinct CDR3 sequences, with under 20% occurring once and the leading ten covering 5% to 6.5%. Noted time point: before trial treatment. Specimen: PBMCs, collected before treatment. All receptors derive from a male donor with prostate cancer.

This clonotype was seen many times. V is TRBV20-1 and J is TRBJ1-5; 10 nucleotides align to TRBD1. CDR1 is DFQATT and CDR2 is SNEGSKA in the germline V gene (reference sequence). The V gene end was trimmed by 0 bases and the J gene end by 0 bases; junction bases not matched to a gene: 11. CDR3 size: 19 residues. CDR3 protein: CSARDLRQGADFSNQPQHF. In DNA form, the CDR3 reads TGCAGTGCTAGAGATTTGAGACAGGGGGCCGACTTTAGCAATCAGCCCCAGCATTTT.

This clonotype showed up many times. In nucleotides, the CDR3 is TGTGCCAGCTCACCGCCCCTCCAGGGTATCACTGGAAACACCATATATTTT. This sequence encodes CASSPPLQGITGNTIYF. The chain is built from TRBV18 and TRBJ1-3; a possible D gene is TRBD1 (5 bases). Germline V gene sequence: CDR1 KGHSH, CDR2 LQKENI. The CDR3 is 17 residues long. V was trimmed by 3 bases and J by 2 bases, leaving 17 bases between them.